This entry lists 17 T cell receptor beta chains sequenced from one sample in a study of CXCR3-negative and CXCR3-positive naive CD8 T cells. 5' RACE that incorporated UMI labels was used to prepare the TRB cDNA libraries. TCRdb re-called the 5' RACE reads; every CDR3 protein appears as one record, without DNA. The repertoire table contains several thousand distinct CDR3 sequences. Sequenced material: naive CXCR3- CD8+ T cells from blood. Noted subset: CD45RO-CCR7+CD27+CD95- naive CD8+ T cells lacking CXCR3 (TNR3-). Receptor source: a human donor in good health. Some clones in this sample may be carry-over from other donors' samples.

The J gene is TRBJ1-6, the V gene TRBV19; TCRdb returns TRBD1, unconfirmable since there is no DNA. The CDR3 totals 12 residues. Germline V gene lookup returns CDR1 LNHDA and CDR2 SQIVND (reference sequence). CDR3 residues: CASSPPAGALHF.

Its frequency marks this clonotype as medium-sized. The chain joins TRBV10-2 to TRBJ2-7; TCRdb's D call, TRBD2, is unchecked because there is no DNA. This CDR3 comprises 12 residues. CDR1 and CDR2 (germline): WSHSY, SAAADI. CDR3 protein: CASSPGGYEQYF.

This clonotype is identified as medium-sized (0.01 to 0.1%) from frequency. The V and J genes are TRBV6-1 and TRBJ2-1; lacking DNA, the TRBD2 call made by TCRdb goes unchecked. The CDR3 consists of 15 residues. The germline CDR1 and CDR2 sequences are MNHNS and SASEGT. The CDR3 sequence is CASSERGNSYNEQFF.

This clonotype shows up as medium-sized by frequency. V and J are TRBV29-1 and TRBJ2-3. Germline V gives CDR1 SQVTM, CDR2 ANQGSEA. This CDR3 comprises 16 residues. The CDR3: CSVEDIQGFVSDTQYF.

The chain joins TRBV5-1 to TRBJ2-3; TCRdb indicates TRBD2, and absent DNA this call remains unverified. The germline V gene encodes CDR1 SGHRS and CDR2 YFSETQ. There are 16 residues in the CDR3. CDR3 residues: CASSPGTSGDTDTQYF.

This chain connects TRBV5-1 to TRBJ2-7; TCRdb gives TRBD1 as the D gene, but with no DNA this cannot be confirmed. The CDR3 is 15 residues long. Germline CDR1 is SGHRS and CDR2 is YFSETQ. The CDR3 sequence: CASSLTGASQAEQYF.

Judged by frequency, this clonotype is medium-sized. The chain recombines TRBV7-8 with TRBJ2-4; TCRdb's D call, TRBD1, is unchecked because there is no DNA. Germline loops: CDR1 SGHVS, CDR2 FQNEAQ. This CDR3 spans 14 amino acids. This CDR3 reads CASSLGGGEAIQYF.

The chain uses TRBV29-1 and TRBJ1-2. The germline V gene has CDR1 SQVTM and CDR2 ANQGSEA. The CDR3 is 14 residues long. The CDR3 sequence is CSVEDITVNYGYTF. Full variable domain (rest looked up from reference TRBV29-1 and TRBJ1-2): SAVISQKPSRDICQRGTSLTIQCQVDSQVTMMFWYRQQPGQSLTLIATANQGSEATYESGFVIDKFPISRPNLTFSTLTVSNMSPEDSSIYLCSVEDITVNYGYTFGSGTRLTVV.

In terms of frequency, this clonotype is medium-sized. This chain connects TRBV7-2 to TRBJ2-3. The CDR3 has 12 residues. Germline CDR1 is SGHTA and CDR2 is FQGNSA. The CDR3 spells CASSPPSDTQYF.

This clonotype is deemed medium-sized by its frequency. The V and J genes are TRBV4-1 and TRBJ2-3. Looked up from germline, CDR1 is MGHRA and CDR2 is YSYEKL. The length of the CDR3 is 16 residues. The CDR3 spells CASSQDGISSTDTQYF.

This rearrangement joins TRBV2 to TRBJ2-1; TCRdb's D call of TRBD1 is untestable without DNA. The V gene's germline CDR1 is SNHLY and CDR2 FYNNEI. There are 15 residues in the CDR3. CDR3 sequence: CASSRGASSYNEQFF.

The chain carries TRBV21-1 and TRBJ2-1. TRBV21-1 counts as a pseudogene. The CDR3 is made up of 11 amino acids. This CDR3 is CASSKGHEQFF.

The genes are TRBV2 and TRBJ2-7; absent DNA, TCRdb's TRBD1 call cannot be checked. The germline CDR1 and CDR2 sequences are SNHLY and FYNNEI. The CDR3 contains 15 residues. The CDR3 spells CASSSTGGSSYEQYF.

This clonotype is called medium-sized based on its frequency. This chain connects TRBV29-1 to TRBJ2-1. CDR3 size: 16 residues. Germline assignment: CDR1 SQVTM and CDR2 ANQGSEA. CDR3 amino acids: CSVFFLEEYTYNEQFF.

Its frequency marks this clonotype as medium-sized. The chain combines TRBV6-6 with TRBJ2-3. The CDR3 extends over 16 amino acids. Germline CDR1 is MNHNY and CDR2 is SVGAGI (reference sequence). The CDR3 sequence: CASSYSGFSSTDTQYF.

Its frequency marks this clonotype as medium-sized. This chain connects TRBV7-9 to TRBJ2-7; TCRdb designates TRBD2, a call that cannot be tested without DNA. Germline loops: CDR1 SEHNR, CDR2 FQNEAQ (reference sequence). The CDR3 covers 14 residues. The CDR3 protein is CASQSGPSGYEQYF.

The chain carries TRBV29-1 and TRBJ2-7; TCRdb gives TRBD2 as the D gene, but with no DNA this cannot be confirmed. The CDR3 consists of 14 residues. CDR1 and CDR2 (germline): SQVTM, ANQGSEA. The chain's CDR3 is CSVVPASGSYEQYF.